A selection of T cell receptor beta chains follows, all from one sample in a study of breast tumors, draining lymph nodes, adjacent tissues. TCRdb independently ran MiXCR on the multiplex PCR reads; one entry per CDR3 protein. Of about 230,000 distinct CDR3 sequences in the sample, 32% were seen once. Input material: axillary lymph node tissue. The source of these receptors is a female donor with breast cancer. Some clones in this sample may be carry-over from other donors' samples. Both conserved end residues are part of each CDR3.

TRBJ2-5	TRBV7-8	CASSLITLTRQLEPQYF
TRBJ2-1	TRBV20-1	CSARTSGSAYNEQFF
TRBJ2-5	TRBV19	CASRSVSAETQYF
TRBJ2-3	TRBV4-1	CASSQDRGGAYNEQYF
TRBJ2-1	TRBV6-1	CASSGQGVNEQFF
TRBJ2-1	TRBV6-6	CASSYSIILARTRKTHEQLF
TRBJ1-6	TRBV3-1	CASSQSGDLYNSPLHF
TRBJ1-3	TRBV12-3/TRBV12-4	CANGRGNSGNTIYF
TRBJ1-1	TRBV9	CASSAGIGTEAFF
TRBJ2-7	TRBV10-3	CAIGGTGSEQYF
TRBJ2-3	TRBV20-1	CSAGGSSGVSTDTQYF
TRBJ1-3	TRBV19	CASSRDRVGNTIYF
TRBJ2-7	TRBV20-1	CSAQKGGSSYEQYF
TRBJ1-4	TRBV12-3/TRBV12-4	CASSLARGTGGRKNEKLFF
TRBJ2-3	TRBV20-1	CSASRVGLAGGSTDTQYF
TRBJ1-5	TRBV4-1	CASSQGSDLGSQPQHF
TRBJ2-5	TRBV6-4	CASPRPGETQYF
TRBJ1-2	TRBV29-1	CSVEDRGKANYGYTF
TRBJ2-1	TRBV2	CASSGQSEQFF
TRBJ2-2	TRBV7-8	CASSLAPGSAGELFF
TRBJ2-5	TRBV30	CAWGMTYEETQYF
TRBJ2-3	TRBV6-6	CASSSFMSSTDTQYF
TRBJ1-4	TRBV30	CAWSVGVGRNEKLFF
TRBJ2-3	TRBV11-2	CASSFSGRIDTQYF
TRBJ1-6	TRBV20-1	CSARFPGAGASPLHF
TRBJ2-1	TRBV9	CASSGGLGYYNEQFF
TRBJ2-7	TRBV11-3	CASSLGTGTNYF
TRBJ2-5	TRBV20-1	CSARRRTLQETQYF
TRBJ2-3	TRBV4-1	CASSQRREFVTQYF
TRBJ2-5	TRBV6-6	CASSYADGTQYF
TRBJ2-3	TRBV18	CASGRDRGLTDTQYF
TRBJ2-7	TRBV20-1	CSAPFREGWGSEQYF
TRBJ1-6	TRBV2	CASSRTGTGNNSPLHF
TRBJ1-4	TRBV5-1	CASSIWTGPNEKLFF
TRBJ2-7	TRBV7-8	CASSPTGTSGSYEQYF
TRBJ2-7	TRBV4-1	CASSQVERVHEQYF
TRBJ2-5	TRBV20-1	CSASYSGRETQYF
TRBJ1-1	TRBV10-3	CAISGGDNLNTEAFF
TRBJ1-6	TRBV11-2	CASSDLGPLHF